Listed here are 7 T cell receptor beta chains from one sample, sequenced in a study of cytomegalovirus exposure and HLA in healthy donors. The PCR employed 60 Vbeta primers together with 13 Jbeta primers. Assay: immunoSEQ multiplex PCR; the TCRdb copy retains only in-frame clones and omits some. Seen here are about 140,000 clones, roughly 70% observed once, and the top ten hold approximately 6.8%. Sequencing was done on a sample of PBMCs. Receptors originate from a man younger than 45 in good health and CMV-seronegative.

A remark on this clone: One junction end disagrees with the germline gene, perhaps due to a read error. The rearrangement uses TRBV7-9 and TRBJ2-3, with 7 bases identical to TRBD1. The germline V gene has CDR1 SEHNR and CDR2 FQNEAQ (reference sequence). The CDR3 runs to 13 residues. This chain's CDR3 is CASSFGTGQWETF. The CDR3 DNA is TGTGCCAGCAGCTTCGGGACGGGACAGTGGGAAACGTTT.

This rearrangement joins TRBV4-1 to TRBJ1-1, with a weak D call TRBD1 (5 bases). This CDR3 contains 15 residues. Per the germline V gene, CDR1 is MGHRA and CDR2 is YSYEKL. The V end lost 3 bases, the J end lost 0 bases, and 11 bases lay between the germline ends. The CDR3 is CASSQVRVMNTEAFF. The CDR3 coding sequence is TGCGCCAGCAGCCAGGTCAGGGTCATGAACACTGAAGCTTTCTTT.

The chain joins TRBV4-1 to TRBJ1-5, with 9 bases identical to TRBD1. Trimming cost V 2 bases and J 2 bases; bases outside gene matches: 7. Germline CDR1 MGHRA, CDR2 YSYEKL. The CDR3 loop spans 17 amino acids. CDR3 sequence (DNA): TGCGCCAGCAGCCAACTTAGGACAGGGGTTGGCAATCAGCCCCAGCATTTT. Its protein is CASSQLRTGVGNQPQHF.

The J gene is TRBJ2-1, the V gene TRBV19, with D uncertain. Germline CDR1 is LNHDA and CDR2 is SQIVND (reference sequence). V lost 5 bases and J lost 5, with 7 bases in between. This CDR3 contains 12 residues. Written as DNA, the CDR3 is TGTGCCAGTAGTTACAGAAACAATGAGCAGTTCTTC. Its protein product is CASSYRNNEQFF. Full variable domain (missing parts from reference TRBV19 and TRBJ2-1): DGGITQSPKYLFRKEGQNVTLSCEQNLNHDAMYWYRQDPGQGLRLIYYSQIVNDFQKGDIAEGYSVSREKKESFPLTVTSAQKNPTAFYLCASSYRNNEQFFGPGTRLTVL.

The CDR3, as DNA: TGCGCCAGCAGTTCCGAGACAGGGACCCTCTACAATGAGCAGTTCTTC. Its protein is CASSSETGTLYNEQFF. V and J are TRBV5-1 and TRBJ2-1, with TRBD1 matching 7 bases. V shed 5 bases, J shed 3 bases, and the junction held 11 bases outside the gene matches. The germline gives CDR1 SGHRS, CDR2 YFSETQ. The CDR3 has 16 amino acids. The variable domain in full, with the rest retrieved from reference TRBV5-1 and TRBJ2-1, is KAGVTQTPRYLIKTRGQQVTLSCSPISGHRSVSWYQQTPGQGLQFLFEYFSETQRNKGNFPGRFSGRQFSNSRSEMNVSTLELGDSALYLCASSSETGTLYNEQFFGPGTRLTVL.

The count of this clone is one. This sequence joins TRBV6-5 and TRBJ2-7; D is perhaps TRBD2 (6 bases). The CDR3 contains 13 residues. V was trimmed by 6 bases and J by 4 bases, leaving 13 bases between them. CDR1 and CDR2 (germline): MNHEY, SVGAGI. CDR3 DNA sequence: TGTGCCAGCAGCCTCCGGGGGAGTTACGAGCAGTACTTC. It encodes CASSLRGSYEQYF.

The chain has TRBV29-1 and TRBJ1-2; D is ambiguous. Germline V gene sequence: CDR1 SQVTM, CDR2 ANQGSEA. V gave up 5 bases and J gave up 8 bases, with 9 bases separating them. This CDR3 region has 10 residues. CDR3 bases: TGCAGCGTTCTGGGTAGCGGCTACACCTTC. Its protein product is CSVLGSGYTF.